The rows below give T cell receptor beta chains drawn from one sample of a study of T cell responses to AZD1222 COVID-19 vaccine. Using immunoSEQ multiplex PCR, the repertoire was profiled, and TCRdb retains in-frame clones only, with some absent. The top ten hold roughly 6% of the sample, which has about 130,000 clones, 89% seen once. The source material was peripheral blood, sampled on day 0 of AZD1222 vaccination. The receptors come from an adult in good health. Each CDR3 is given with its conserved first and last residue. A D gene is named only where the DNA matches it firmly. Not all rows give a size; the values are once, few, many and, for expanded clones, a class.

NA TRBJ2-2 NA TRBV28 TGTGCCAGCAGCCCCCCCCCAGGGGACGGTACCACCGGGGAGCTGTTTTTT CASSPPPGDGTTGELFF
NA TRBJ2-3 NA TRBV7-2 TGTGCCAGCAGCCGCAGTGGGGGCACAGATACGCAGTATTTT CASSRSGGTDTQYF
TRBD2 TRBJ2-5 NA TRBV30 TGTGCCTGTGGTCCACGCGGGGGGGTAGAGACCCAGTACTTC CACGPRGGVETQYF
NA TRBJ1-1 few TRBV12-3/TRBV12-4 TGTGCCAGCAGTTTGGGGATCACTGAAGCTTTCTTT CASSLGITEAFF
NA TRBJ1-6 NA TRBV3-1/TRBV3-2 TGTGCCAGCAGCCGACCCCAGCCCAATTCACCCCTCCACTTT CASSRPQPNSPLHF
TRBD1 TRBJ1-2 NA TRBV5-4 TGTGCCAGCAGCCCCCAGGGGGACTACTATGGCTACACCTTC CASSPQGDYYGYTF
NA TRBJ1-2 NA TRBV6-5 TGTGCCAGCAGGTTAGGGACACAAGGATACTATGGCTACACCTTC CASRLGTQGYYGYTF
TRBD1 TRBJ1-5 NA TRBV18 TGTGCCAGCTCACCTGGGACAGGGGGTACTCAGCCCCAGCATTTT CASSPGTGGTQPQHF
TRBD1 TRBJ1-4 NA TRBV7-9 TGTGCCAGCAGCTTAGCGCAGGGGGCGGGTGAAAAACTGTTTTTT CASSLAQGAGEKLFF
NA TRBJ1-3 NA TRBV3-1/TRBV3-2 TGTGCCAGCAGCCGGGGGACCAACGCCTTGGACACCATATATTTT CASSRGTNALDTIYF
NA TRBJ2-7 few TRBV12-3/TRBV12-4 TGTGCCAGCAGCCTCAGGGGTCACGAGCAGTACTTC CASSLRGHEQYF
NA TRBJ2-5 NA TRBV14 TGTGCCAGCAGCCCATACCACCAAGAGACCCAGTACTTC CASSPYHQETQYF
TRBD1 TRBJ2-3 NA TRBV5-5 TGTGCCAGCAGCCGAGCCCAGGGGGCGAATCCGGATACGCAGTATTTT CASSRAQGANPDTQYF
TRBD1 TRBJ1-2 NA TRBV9 TGTGCCAGCAGCGCCGGACAGGGGGTTGGCTACACCTTC CASSAGQGVGYTF
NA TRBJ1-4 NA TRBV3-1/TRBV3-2 TGTGCCAGCAGCCAAGTGGAGGGAGTTGAAAAACTGTTTTTT CASSQVEGVEKLFF
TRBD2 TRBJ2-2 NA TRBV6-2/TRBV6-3 TGTGCCAGCAGTTACAGAGCGGGGGGTCAGGGCGGGGAGCTGTTTTTT CASSYRAGGQGGELFF
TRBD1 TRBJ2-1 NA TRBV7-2 TGTGCCAGCAGCCCGCAGGGGGCCTACAATGAGCAGTTCTTC CASSPQGAYNEQFF
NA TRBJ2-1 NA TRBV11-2 TGTGCCAGCAGCCTTAACAATGAGCAGTTCTTC CASSLNNEQFF
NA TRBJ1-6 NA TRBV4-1 TGCGCCAGCAGCCAAAACCCTCTGGGAGCCGCACCCCTCCACTTT CASSQNPLGAAPLHF
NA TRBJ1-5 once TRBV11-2 TGTGCCAGCAGCGAGGCCGGGGGTACGGGCCAGCCCCAGCATTTT CASSEAGGTGQPQHF
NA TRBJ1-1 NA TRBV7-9 TGTGCCAGCAGTCCGGATCTGGGCACTGAAGCTTTCTTT CASSPDLGTEAFF
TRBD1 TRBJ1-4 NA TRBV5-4 TGTGCCAGCAGCTCTACCGGGACAGGCGGGGAAAAACTGTTTTTT CASSSTGTGGEKLFF
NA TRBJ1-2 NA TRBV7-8 TGTGCCAGCAGCTTAGGACAGACAGAACTCTATGGCTACACCTTC CASSLGQTELYGYTF
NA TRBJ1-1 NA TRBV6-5 TGTGCCAGCAGTTCCCCATTCAGGGCAAGTGGGGCTGAAGCTTTCTTT CASSSPFRASGAEAFF
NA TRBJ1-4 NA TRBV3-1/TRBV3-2 TGTGCCAGCAGCCAAGGTCCGGGGGGTAATGAAAAACTGTTTTTT CASSQGPGGNEKLFF
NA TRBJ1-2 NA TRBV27 TGTGCCAGCAGCCTGGGACAAGCCTATGGCTACACCTTC CASSLGQAYGYTF
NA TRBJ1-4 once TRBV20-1 TGCAGTGCCCCAAATGAAAAACTGTTTTTT CSAPNEKLFF
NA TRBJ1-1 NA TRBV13 TGTGCCAGCACCCTATTCAGGAACACTGAAGCTTTCTTT CASTLFRNTEAFF
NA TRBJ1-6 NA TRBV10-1 TGCGCCAGCAACAAAGGGCCCGGGTATAATTCACCCCTCCACTTT CASNKGPGYNSPLHF
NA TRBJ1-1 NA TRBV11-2 TGTGCCAGCAGCCTAGAACGTACCGGGATTGAAGCTTTCTTT CASSLERTGIEAFF
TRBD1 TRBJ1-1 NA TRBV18 TGTGCCAGCTCATTCGACAGGGCGGGATTCTCTGAAGCTTTCTTT CASSFDRAGFSEAFF
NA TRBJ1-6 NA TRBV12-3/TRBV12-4 TGTGCCAGCAGGACAGGTTGGGGTTCACCCCTCCACTTT CASRTGWGSPLHF
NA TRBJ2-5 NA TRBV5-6 TGTGCCAGCAGCGGTCAGGGGCAGGGAGAGACCCAGTACTTC CASSGQGQGETQYF
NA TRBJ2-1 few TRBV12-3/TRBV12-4 TGTGCCAGCAGACTTTCGGGGACGAATGAGCAGTTCTTC CASRLSGTNEQFF
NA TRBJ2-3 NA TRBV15 TGTGCCACCAGCAGGAGGGGTGATACGCAGTATTTT CATSRRGDTQYF
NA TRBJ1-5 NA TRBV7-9 TGTGCCAGCAGCTTAGCCCCTCTTCAGCCCCAGCATTTT CASSLAPLQPQHF
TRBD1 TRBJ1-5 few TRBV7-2 TGTGCCAGCAGCGCGAGGGGGCAGAGTGCGTACAATCAGCCCCAGCATTTT CASSARGQSAYNQPQHF
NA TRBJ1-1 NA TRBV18 TGTGCCAGCTCACCGGTGTTGGACACTGAAGCTTTCTTT CASSPVLDTEAFF
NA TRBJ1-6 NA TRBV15 TGTGCCACCAGCAGGGGACCGTCCGGATGGGACGGGTCACCCCTCCACTTT CATSRGPSGWDGSPLHF
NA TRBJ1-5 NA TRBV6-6 TGTGCCAGCAGTTACTCGCAGGCCGCCAATCAGCCCCAGCATTTT CASSYSQAANQPQHF
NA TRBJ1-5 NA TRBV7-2 TGTGCCAGCAGCTTAGACTGGGGGGGTAATCAGCCCCAGCATTTT CASSLDWGGNQPQHF
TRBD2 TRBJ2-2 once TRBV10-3 TGTGCCATCCCGACGGGGCTAGCGGACACCGGGGAGCTGTTTTTT CAIPTGLADTGELFF
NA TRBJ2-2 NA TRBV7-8 TGTGCCAGCATCATAAGAGACACCGGGGAGCTGTTTTTT CASIIRDTGELFF
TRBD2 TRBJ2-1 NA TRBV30 TGTGCCTGGAGGGAAGCGGGGGGGAGGAATGAGCAGTTCTTC CAWREAGGRNEQFF
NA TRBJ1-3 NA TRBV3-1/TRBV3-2 TGTGCCAGCAGCCACAAGGGGGGACGCGGAAACACCATATATTTT CASSHKGGRGNTIYF
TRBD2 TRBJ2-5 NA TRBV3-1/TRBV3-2 TGTGCCAGCAGTCGGACTAGCGGGGGGCTTCGCGAGACCCAGTACTTC CASSRTSGGLRETQYF
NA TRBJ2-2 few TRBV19 TGTGCCACCGGGCAGGGCGCCGGGGAGCTGTTTTTT CATGQGAGELFF
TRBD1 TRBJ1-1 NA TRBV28 TGTGCCAGCAGTGACAGGGGCGAAGCTTTCTTT CASSDRGEAFF